This entry lists 17 T cell receptor beta chains sequenced from one sample in a study of blood T cell repertoires in COVID-19. Profiling relied on immunoSEQ multiplex PCR, and the TCRdb table lists in-frame clones only, not all of them. The repertoire holds 93,000 or so clones, with approximately 84% as singletons. The sequencing input was peripheral blood. The receptors come from a human donor in a cohort sampled during active COVID-19.

The chain couples TRBV4-1 to TRBJ1-1; 7 bases are shared with TRBD1. The J segment lost 6 bases and the V segment lost 7 bases, leaving 14 bases of the junction unmatched. The CDR3 has 15 residues. Germline V CDR1 and CDR2: MGHRA, YSYEKL. The CDR3 region is CASTPGGIVSAEAFF. The CDR3 DNA sequence: TGCGCCAGCACCCCAGGGGGTATAGTGTCAGCTGAAGCTTTCTTT.

The V call is TRBV6-6, the J call TRBJ1-1; 7 positions match TRBD1. The CDR3 sequence is 16 residues long. V lost 6 bases to trimming and J lost 3 bases; unmatched junction nucleotides: 13. The germline gives CDR1 MNHNY, CDR2 SVGAGI (reference sequence). This CDR3 is CASSPNQGDGDTEAFF. The CDR3 bases are TGTGCCAGCAGCCCAAACCAGGGGGACGGGGACACTGAAGCTTTCTTT.

CDR3 loop: CASSENGYQETQYF. The DNA for the CDR3 is TGTGCCAGCAGTGAGAACGGTTACCAAGAGACCCAGTACTTC. V usage is TRBV2 and J usage is TRBJ2-5; D gene unclear. The CDR3 sequence is 14 residues long. The germline V and J ends were trimmed by 3 bases and 0 bases, with 8 bases remaining between them. In germline, CDR1 is SNHLY, CDR2 FYNNEI. The full variable domain, in which reference TRBV2 and TRBJ2-5 provide the parts outside the CDR3, is EPEVTQTPSHQVTQMGQEVILRCVPISNHLYFYWYRQILGQKVEFLVSFYNNEISEKSEIFDDQFSVERPDGSNFTLKIRSTKLEDSAMYFCASSENGYQETQYFGPGTRLLVL.

V is TRBV18 and J is TRBJ1-4; D uncertain. This CDR3 is built from 11 residues. Trimming shortened V by 10 bases and J by 4 bases, and 7 bases separated the two germline ends. Per the germline V gene, CDR1 is KGHSH and CDR2 is LQKENI. DNA of the CDR3: TGTGCCACCCTAGGTAATGAAAAACTGTTTTTT. As protein: CATLGNEKLFF.

This sequence joins TRBV24-1 and TRBJ2-3; D perhaps matches TRBD1 (6 bases). CDR3 length: 14 residues. Trimming shortened V by 5 bases and J by 4 bases, and 12 bases separated the two germline ends. Germline values: CDR1 KGHDR, CDR2 SFDVKD. CDR3 region: CATSVTDRPDTQYF. The CDR3 nucleotides read TGTGCCACCAGTGTCACGGACAGACCAGATACGCAGTATTTT.

The chain recombines TRBV5-1 with TRBJ2-5, with 9 bases that match TRBD1. CDR1 SGHRS and CDR2 YFSETQ come from the germline V gene. The CDR3 covers 15 residues. Trimming cost V 2 bases and J 5 bases; bases outside gene matches: 7. The CDR3 DNA reads as TGCGCCAGCAGCTTCCGGGACAGGGTTTCCGAGACCCAGTACTTC. Translated: CASSFRDRVSETQYF.

Worth noting for this clone: One end of the junction does not line up with germline, which may come from a read error. J is TRBJ1-2 and V is TRBV7-2; D is perhaps TRBD1 (6 bases). This CDR3 contains 12 residues. Per the germline V gene, CDR1 is SGHTA and CDR2 is FQGNSA. This chain's CDR3 is CASSFWGLGYTF. The DNA for the CDR3 is TGTGCCAGTAGCTTTTGGGGGCTTGGCTACACCTTC.

The V and J genes are TRBV28 and TRBJ1-2; D unclear. In germline, CDR1 is MDHEN, CDR2 SYDVKM. Trimming shortened V by 3 bases and J by 0 bases, and 11 bases separated the two germline ends. The CDR3 length is 15 residues. CDR3 amino acids: CASSFSGIANYGYTF. For the CDR3, the DNA is TGTGCCAGCAGTTTTTCAGGAATAGCTAACTATGGCTACACCTTC.

V and J are TRBV18 and TRBJ2-7; no firm D call. The V gene's germline CDR1 is KGHSH and CDR2 LQKENI. The CDR3 is made up of 16 amino acids. Trimming shortened V by 3 bases and J by 3 bases, and 18 bases separated the two germline ends. The CDR3, as DNA: TGTGCCAGCTCACCTCTCTTATCCGACTGGAACTACGAGCAGTACTTC. Its protein is CASSPLLSDWNYEQYF.

CDR3 in amino acids: CATSDALPSGKYNEQFF. The DNA for the CDR3 is TGTGCCACCAGTGACGCGCTGCCTAGCGGGAAATACAATGAGCAGTTCTTC. The chain recombines TRBV24-1 with TRBJ2-1; TRBD2 matches 9 bases. The CDR3 totals 17 residues. V lost 4 bases to trimming and J lost 4 bases; unmatched junction nucleotides: 10. In germline, CDR1 is KGHDR, CDR2 SFDVKD.

In its sample, this clone was seen a few times. This chain uses TRBV9 with TRBJ2-1; 10 bases agree with TRBD2. J gave up 0 bases and V 3 bases, and 3 bases lay outside the gene matches. CDR1 and CDR2 from the germline V gene are SGDLS and YYNGEE. The CDR3 loop spans 16 amino acids. CDR3 nucleotides: TGTGCCAGCAGCGCTAGCGGGAGTATCTCCTACAATGAGCAGTTCTTC. Protein sequence: CASSASGSISYNEQFF.

The gene calls are TRBV11-2 and TRBJ2-1, with no clear D. In germline, CDR1 is SGHAT, CDR2 FQNNGV. The V end was cut by 3 bases, the J end by 2 bases, with 2 bases between. The CDR3 totals 12 residues. This CDR3 is CASSFTYNEQFF. The CDR3 nucleotides are TGTGCCAGCAGCTTTACCTACAATGAGCAGTTCTTC.

This clone was found once. The chain is built from TRBV28 and TRBJ2-6; 9 bases agree with TRBD1. This CDR3 has 18 residues. CDR1 MDHEN and CDR2 SYDVKM come from the germline V gene. After removal of 5 bases from V and 2 bases from J, the junction contained 10 bases not matched to a gene. The CDR3 loop is CASSITGGFSAGANVLTF. CDR3 bases: TGTGCCAGCAGTATCACAGGGGGCTTTTCGGCTGGGGCCAACGTCCTGACTTTC.

This chain joins TRBV18 and TRBJ2-7; D may be TRBD1 (6 bases). V dropped 2 bases and J dropped 5 bases, with 16 bases sitting between them. CDR1 is KGHSH and CDR2 is LQKENI in the germline V gene. CDR3 size: 15 residues. The CDR3 region is CASSPVAGQGNEQYF. In nucleotides, the CDR3 is TGTGCCAGCTCACCAGTGGCAGGGCAGGGGAACGAGCAGTACTTC.

V gene TRBV10-3 combines with J gene TRBJ2-5; D not resolved. This CDR3 contains 14 residues. Per the germline V gene, CDR1 is ENHRY and CDR2 is SYGVKD. V was cut by 6 bases and J by 1 base, with 12 bases left in between. CDR3 sequence reads: CAIRRSVSQETQYF. The CDR3 DNA follows: TGTGCCATCAGAAGAAGCGTTTCCCAAGAGACCCAGTACTTC.

The rearrangement joins TRBV23-1 to TRBJ2-1, with D possibly matching TRBD1 (6 bases). TRBV23-1 is annotated as an ORF whose role is uncertain. V dropped 6 bases and J dropped 2 bases, with 14 bases sitting between them. This CDR3 is built from 15 residues. CDR3 nucleotide sequence: TGCGCCAGCAGCCTCAGGGGCCCGCCCTACAATGAGCAGTTCTTC. This codes for CASSLRGPPYNEQFF.

The V and J genes are TRBV11-3 and TRBJ2-2; a weak D match, TRBD1 (6 bases). The germline gives CDR1 SGHNT, CDR2 YENEEA. V was trimmed by 2 bases and J by 4 bases, leaving 14 bases between them. CDR3 length equals 16 residues. CDR3 bases: TGTGCCAGCAGCTTAAGGCAGGGGCGGATCACCGGGGAGCTGTTTTTT. This codes for CASSLRQGRITGELFF.